Listed below are T cell receptor beta chains from one sample, sequenced in a study of T cells in Graves' hyperthyroidism and ophthalmopathy. TCRdb re-called the multiplex PCR reads through MiXCR, storing one row per CDR3 protein. The table lists 200,000 to 250,000 distinct CDR3 sequences, over 15% of them singletons. Specimen: blood. All receptors come from a woman aged 18-30 years with Graves' ophthalmopathy. Both conserved end residues are part of each CDR3. The order of the fields is D gene, J gene, V gene, clone size, CDR3 protein, CDR3 DNA. D genes are given only for firm matches. Size is omitted from some rows. Given values are once, few, many or a class for expanded clones.

- TRBJ1-4 TRBV2 many CASSEGAGSNEKLFF TGTGCCAGCAGTGAAGGGGCAGGGTCTAATGAAAAACTGTTTTTT
TRBD1 TRBJ1-2 TRBV18 many CASSQDRVLNYGYTF TGTGCCAGCTCACAAGACAGGGTGCTTAACTATGGCTACACCTTC
TRBD1 TRBJ1-1 TRBV6-1 many CASTTGTGSTEAFF TGTGCCAGTACGACCGGGACAGGCTCGACTGAAGCTTTCTTT
TRBD1 TRBJ2-1 TRBV6-1 many CASSYLTRDRGPYNEQFF TGTGCCAGCAGTTACCTTACTCGCGACAGGGGTCCCTACAATGAGCAGTTCTTC
- TRBJ1-6 TRBV4-1 many CASSHPSPSSPLHF TGCGCCAGCAGCCATCCGTCCCCGAGTTCACCCCTCCACTTT
- TRBJ1-3 TRBV2 many CASSDTFGSSIYF TGTGCCAGCAGTGACACTTTCGGTAGCTCCATATATTTT
TRBD2 TRBJ2-3 TRBV28 many CASSLNWRASGRFTDTQYF TGTGCCAGCAGTTTAAATTGGCGGGCTAGCGGGAGGTTCACAGATACGCAGTATTTT
TRBD1 TRBJ1-2 TRBV7-2 many CASSLADRGFISGYTF TGTGCCAGCAGCTTAGCCGACAGGGGCTTTATTAGTGGCTACACCTTC
TRBD1 TRBJ2-2 TRBV2 many CAGRQGRTGELFF TGTGCCGGTAGACAGGGGCGAACCGGGGAGCTGTTTTTT
- TRBJ2-3 TRBV10-1 - CASSEGGNRIRTDTQYF TGCGCCAGCAGTGAAGGGGGAAACAGGATTCGCACAGATACGCAGTATTTT
TRBD1 TRBJ2-1 TRBV27 many CASSAGTGVYEQFF TGTGCCAGCAGTGCCGGGACAGGGGTGTATGAGCAGTTCTTC
TRBD2 TRBJ2-3 TRBV4-3 many CASSQENLAGAGTDTQYF TGCGCCAGCAGCCAAGAAAACCTAGCGGGAGCAGGGACAGATACGCAGTATTTT
- TRBJ1-1 TRBV27 many CASSYGTSAEAFF TGTGCCAGCAGTTACGGGACAAGCGCCGAAGCTTTCTTT
TRBD1 TRBJ2-1 TRBV5-4 few CASSFTRDSAMDEQFF TGTGCCAGCAGTTTTACCCGGGACAGCGCAATGGATGAGCAGTTCTTC
TRBD2 TRBJ2-7 TRBV6-2/TRBV6-3 - CASSGLAGGRSPYEQYF TGTGCCAGCAGTGGGTTAGCGGGAGGCCGGAGCCCCTACGAGCAGTACTTC
- TRBJ1-3 TRBV6-1 few CASSEAAGAGNTIYF TGTGCCAGCAGTGAAGCAGCAGGGGCCGGAAACACCATATATTTT
- TRBJ2-3 TRBV11-2 many CASSLNGDTQYF TGTGCCAGCAGCTTAAACGGAGATACGCAGTATTTT
TRBD2 TRBJ2-7 TRBV20-1 many CSAPTSGGYEQYF TGCAGTGCCCCGACTAGCGGGGGCTACGAGCAGTACTTC
- TRBJ1-4 TRBV2 many CASTRPTATNEKLFF TGTGCCAGCACAAGACCCACAGCAACTAATGAAAAACTGTTTTTT
- TRBJ1-1 TRBV7-9 many CASSLAPGGTEAFF TGTGCCAGCAGCTTAGCGCCGGGAGGGACTGAAGCTTTCTTT
TRBD2 TRBJ2-1 TRBV27 many CASSFGLAGVNDEQFF TGTGCCAGCAGCTTCGGACTAGCGGGAGTAAATGATGAGCAGTTCTTC
TRBD2 TRBJ2-4 TRBV20-1 - CSATSGAKNIQYF TGCAGTGCAACTAGCGGGGCTAAAAACATTCAGTACTTC
TRBD1 TRBJ1-6 TRBV5-1 many CASSLRTGQGDSPLHF TGCGCCAGCAGCTTGCGTACGGGACAGGGGGATTCACCCCTCCACTTT
- TRBJ1-1 TRBV28 many CASSKLGQNTEAFF TGTGCCAGCAGTAAATTAGGACAGAACACTGAAGCTTTCTTT
TRBD2 TRBJ2-3 TRBV27 many CASSRTGTSGKATDTQYF TGTGCCAGCAGTCGGACCGGGACTAGCGGGAAGGCCACAGATACGCAGTATTTT
TRBD2 TRBJ2-3 TRBV28 - CASNPTVRTSGSSDTQYF TGTGCCAGCAACCCAACGGTGAGGACTAGCGGGAGTTCAGATACGCAGTATTTT
TRBD2 TRBJ2-5 TRBV4-2 - CASSQGTSGGAETQYF TGTGCCAGCAGCCAAGGGACTAGCGGGGGGGCAGAGACCCAGTACTTC
- TRBJ1-1 TRBV7-3 many CASRQITEAFF TGTGCCAGCAGGCAGATAACTGAAGCTTTCTTT
TRBD1 TRBJ2-7 TRBV28 - CASSLGQGVPEQYF TGTGCCAGCAGTTTGGGACAGGGAGTTCCCGAGCAGTACTTC
- TRBJ2-2 TRBV24-1 many CATSGGVTTGELFF TGTGCCACCAGTGGTGGGGTGACCACCGGGGAGCTGTTTTTT
TRBD1 TRBJ1-1 TRBV7-9 many CASSSFLGQGVDTEAFF TGTGCCAGCAGCTCCTTTTTAGGACAGGGGGTTGACACTGAAGCTTTCTTT
- TRBJ1-1 TRBV20-1 many CSASSQGEAFF TGCAGTGCTAGTAGTCAGGGCGAAGCTTTCTTT
TRBD1 TRBJ1-3 TRBV20-1 - CSARPPDRGHGNTIYF TGCAGTGCTAGACCGCCGGACAGGGGGCACGGAAACACCATATATTTT
TRBD1 TRBJ1-2 TRBV19 many CASSSPGQGIRNYGYTF TGTGCCAGTAGTTCACCGGGACAGGGGATCAGAAACTATGGCTACACCTTC
- TRBJ1-2 TRBV11-3 many CASSLGGAKPRGYTF TGTGCCAGCAGCTTAGGGGGGGCAAAACCCCGTGGCTACACCTTC
TRBD2 TRBJ2-7 TRBV20-1 many CSADGGLAGSYEQYF TGCAGTGCCGACGGAGGACTAGCGGGATCCTACGAGCAGTACTTC
- TRBJ2-2 TRBV7-9 many CASSFRREGELFF TGTGCCAGCAGCTTCCGCAGGGAAGGGGAGCTGTTTTTT
TRBD2 TRBJ2-1 TRBV10-2 many CASRINLAGGNEQFF TGCGCCAGCAGAATAAATCTAGCGGGGGGCAATGAGCAGTTCTTC
- TRBJ2-3 TRBV10-3 many CAISWARTDTQYF TGTGCCATCAGTTGGGCCCGCACAGATACGCAGTATTTT